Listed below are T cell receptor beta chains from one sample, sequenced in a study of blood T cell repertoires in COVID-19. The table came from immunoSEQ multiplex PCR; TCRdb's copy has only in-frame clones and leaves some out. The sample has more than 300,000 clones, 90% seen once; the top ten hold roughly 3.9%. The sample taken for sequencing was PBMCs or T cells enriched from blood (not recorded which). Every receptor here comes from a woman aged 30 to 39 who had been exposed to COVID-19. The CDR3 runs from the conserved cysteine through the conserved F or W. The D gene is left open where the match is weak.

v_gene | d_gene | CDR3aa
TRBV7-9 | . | CASSLTEPTLSGNTIYF
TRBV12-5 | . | CASGRDNRGGNTEAFF
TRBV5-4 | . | CASSLGGGTPNLEHF
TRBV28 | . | CASSLHRDYGYTF
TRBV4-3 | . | CASHSPFYQPQHF
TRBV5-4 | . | CASSFVRSGGSENTEAFF
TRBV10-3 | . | CATRDWQSYEQYF
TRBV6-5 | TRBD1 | CASSYSSTGGSPLHF
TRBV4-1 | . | CASSHPPKGQFYGYTF
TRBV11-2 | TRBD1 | CASSLALTGANEKLFF
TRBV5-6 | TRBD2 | CASSLLAGGIAKNIQYF
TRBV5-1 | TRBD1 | CASSLSAGGSSGNTIYF
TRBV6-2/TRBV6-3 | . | CASSRQDTGELFF
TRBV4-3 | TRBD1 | CASSHLGTGSGEQYF
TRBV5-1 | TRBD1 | CASSLGSGGNEKLFF
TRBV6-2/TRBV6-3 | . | CASSYGQGRNTIYF
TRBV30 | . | CAWRDWKNTEAFF
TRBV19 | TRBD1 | CASSTGTVDGYTF
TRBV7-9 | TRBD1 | CASSLARDRDYGYTF
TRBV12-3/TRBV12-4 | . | CASSLSGLGYTF
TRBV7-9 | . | CASSLEHGANEKLFF
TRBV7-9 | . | CASSLVGVRDYNEQFF
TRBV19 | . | CASTSEVADYNEQFF
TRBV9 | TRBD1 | CASSVAPQGALEQYF
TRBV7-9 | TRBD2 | CASSLVRGSGGSNTGELFF
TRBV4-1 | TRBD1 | CASSRYRGQGAFF
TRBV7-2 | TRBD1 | CASSLVGDRYSPLHF
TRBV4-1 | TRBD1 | CASSPRWGQGGSPLHF
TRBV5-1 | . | CASSLEPSSGKLFF
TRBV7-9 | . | CASSQDGKWSSYNSPLHF
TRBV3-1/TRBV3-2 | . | CASSLGPAGDTQYF
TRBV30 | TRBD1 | CAWNRGAGRTDTQYF
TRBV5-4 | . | CASSPEHRGGSYNEQFF